This T cell receptor (beta chain) is from a study of T cells expressing NK-cell markers. Study-level findings and limits: Of the CD8+ T cells in a handful of donors, roughly 1.0-7.5% belonged to dominant NKG2C+ clonotypes.

CDR3 length: 12 residues. With the 5' RACE reads reprocessed, TCRdb shows one record per CDR3 protein and no DNA. This sample's clone table lists roughly 430,000 distinct CDR3 sequences. Remarks on this clonotype: The antigen is not known.

Sequencing was performed on blood T cells: a sorted CD56 or NKG2C T cell subset, CD4+ or CD8+ T cells, or bulk PBMC T cells (not recorded which). This chain connects TRBV12-3 or TRBV12-4 to TRBJ2-1; TCRdb picks TRBD2, but there is no DNA to check that call. The sequence came from a woman between 18 and 69 years old in good health. The CDR3 reads CASRGHYNEQFF.